The 10 T cell receptor beta chains listed next were all sequenced from one sample in a study of blood T cell repertoires in COVID-19. TCRdb's table, derived via immunoSEQ multiplex PCR, lists solely in-frame clones and lacks some. Among about 400,000 clones listed, roughly 90% were seen once. Sequencing was done on a sample of peripheral blood. Receptors were obtained from a man in his forties with acute or convalescent COVID-19.

The chain has TRBV18 and TRBJ1-5, with 7 bases identical to TRBD1. The CDR3 is 16 residues long. The germline V gene encodes CDR1 KGHSH and CDR2 LQKENI. J gave up 4 bases and V 2 bases, and 8 bases lay outside the gene matches. The CDR3 DNA follows: TGTGCCAGCTCACCATATCAAGCAGGGGGTAATCAGCCCCAGCATTTT. The encoded protein is CASSPYQAGGNQPQHF. Drawing the rest from reference TRBV18 and TRBJ1-5, the complete variable domain is NAGVMQNPRHLVRRRGQEARLRCSPMKGHSHVYWYRQLPEEGLKFMVYLQKENIIDESGMPKERFSAEFPKEGPSILRIQQVVRGDSAAYFCASSPYQAGGNQPQHFGDGTRLSIL.

The chain has TRBV24-1 and TRBJ1-1; D not resolved. V was cut by 5 bases and J by 8 bases, with 8 bases left in between. The CDR3 is 11 residues long. Per the germline V gene, CDR1 is KGHDR and CDR2 is SFDVKD. The CDR3 loop is CATSGRREAFF. CDR3 DNA sequence: TGTGCCACCAGTGGGAGACGAGAAGCTTTCTTT.

The chain employs TRBV7-3 and TRBJ2-3, with TRBD1 matching over 8 bases. The CDR3 is 15 amino acids. Germline V gene lookup returns CDR1 SGHTA and CDR2 FQGTGA. Germline trimming cut 5 bases from V and 2 bases from J; bases unmatched to any gene: 6. The CDR3: CASSPDRGFTDTQYF. The CDR3 bases are TGTGCCAGCAGCCCCGACAGGGGTTTCACAGATACGCAGTATTTT. Looking up the rest from reference TRBV7-3 and TRBJ2-3 gives the full variable domain: GAGVSQTPSNKVTEKGKYVELRCDPISGHTALYWYRQSLGQGPEFLIYFQGTGAADDSGLPNDRFFAVRPEGSVSTLKIQRTERGDSAVYLCASSPDRGFTDTQYFGPGTRLTVL.

The chain uses TRBV10-3 and TRBJ2-1; 9 bases fit TRBD1. Germline V gives CDR1 ENHRY, CDR2 SYGVKD. This CDR3 is built from 14 residues. Trimming cost V 8 bases and J 5 bases; bases outside gene matches: 7. CDR3 DNA sequence: TGTGCCATCGGGTCGGGACAGGGTGACAATGAGCAGTTCTTC. Protein: CAIGSGQGDNEQFF.

This clone was seen a handful of times. The chain joins TRBV6-5 to TRBJ1-6; 8 positions match TRBD1. V was clipped by 8 bases and J by 8 bases; unmatched bases: 5. The CDR3 spans 13 residues. The germline V gene has CDR1 MNHEY and CDR2 SVGAGI. The CDR3 DNA reads TGTGCCAGCTCCTTGACAGGGGATTCACCCCTCCACTTT. Amino acid sequence: CASSLTGDSPLHF.

V and J are TRBV6-5 and TRBJ1-4; 7 nucleotides align to TRBD1. CDR3 length equals 14 residues. CDR1 and CDR2 from the germline V gene are MNHEY and SVGAGI. V lost 3 bases, J lost 7 bases, and 5 bases stayed unmatched. The CDR3 spells CASSYSGQAEKLFF. CDR3 DNA: TGTGCCAGCAGTTATTCCGGACAGGCTGAAAAACTGTTTTTT.

The J gene is TRBJ2-5, the V gene TRBV7-2, with 8 nucleotides matching TRBD1. CDR3 size: 14 residues. CDR1 and CDR2 from the germline V gene are SGHTA and FQGNSA. The V gene end was trimmed by 1 base and the J gene end by 4 bases; junction bases not matched to a gene: 2. The CDR3 is CASSLDGTGETQYF. CDR3 coding DNA: TGTGCCAGCAGCTTAGATGGGACAGGAGAGACCCAGTACTTC.

The chain joins TRBV2 to TRBJ2-3, with D perhaps matching TRBD2 (5 bases). V lost 6 bases and J 1 base, leaving 23 bases between the germline ends. The CDR3 sequence is 18 residues long. Germline loops: CDR1 SNHLY, CDR2 FYNNEI. This CDR3 reads CASSPTGMLLRGTDTQYF. The CDR3 region has the DNA TGTGCCAGCAGCCCAACCGGGATGCTCTTAAGGGGCACAGATACGCAGTATTTT.

A single count supports this clone. The V gene is TRBV28, the J gene TRBJ1-1; 9 bases agree with TRBD1. With 2 bases clipped from V and 0 bases from J, the junction kept 13 bases outside the gene matches. The CDR3 extends over 19 amino acids. Germline lookup yields CDR1 MDHEN and CDR2 SYDVKM. The CDR3 region is CASSLPSNRGPRVNTEAFF. The CDR3 DNA follows: TGTGCCAGCAGTTTACCCTCGAACAGGGGGCCTAGAGTGAACACTGAAGCTTTCTTT.

This chain connects TRBV5-1 to TRBJ2-1, with 7 bases identical to TRBD2. This CDR3 has 14 amino acids. V trimming: 5 bases; J trimming: 1 base; junction bases outside the gene matches: 3. Germline V gene lookup returns CDR1 SGHRS and CDR2 YFSETQ. The CDR3 nucleotides read TGCGCCAGCAGAGCTAGCGGTTCCTACAATGAGCAGTTCTTC. Translating gives CASRASGSYNEQFF.